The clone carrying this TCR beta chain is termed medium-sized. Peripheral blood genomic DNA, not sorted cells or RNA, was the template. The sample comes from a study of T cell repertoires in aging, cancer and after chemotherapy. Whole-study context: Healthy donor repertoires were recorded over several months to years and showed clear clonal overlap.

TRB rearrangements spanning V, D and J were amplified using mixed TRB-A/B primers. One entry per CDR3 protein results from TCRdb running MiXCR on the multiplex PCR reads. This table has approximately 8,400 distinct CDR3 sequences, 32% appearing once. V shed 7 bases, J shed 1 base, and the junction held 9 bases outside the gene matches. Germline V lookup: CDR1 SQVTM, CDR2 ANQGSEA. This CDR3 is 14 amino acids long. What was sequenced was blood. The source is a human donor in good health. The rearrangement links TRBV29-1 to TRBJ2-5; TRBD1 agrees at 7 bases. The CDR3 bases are TGCAGCGCCCAAGTCAACAGGGGCCAAGAGACCCAGTACTTC. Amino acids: CSAQVNRGQETQYF.